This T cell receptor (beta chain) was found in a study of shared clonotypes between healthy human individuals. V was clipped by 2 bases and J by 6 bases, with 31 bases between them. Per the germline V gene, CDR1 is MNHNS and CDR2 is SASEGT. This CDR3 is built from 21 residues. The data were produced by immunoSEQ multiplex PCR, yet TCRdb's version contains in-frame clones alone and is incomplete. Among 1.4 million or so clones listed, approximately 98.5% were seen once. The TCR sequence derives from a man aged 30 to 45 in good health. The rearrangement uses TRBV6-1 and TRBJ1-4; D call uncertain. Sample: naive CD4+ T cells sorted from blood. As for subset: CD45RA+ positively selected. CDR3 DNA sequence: TGTGCCAGCAGTGAAATAGGGCGTTTATCGGATGACCTAAAAGGGCATGAAAAACTGTTTTTT. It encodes CASSEIGRLSDDLKGHEKLFF.